The 13 T cell receptor beta chains below come from one sample, sequenced in a study of beta chain features in type 1 diabetes. The authors reverse transcribed all of the isolated RNA, so sequencing captured expressed TCRB transcripts. Only in-frame clones appear in the TCRdb table, and some are missing; sequencing was by immunoSEQ multiplex PCR. Among 360,000 or so clones, about 19% were seen once, and the ten largest hold approximately 0.046%. Sequenced input: naive CD4+ T cells from blood. Source of these receptors: a woman aged 18-30 years in good health.

The chain joins TRBV4-1 to TRBJ1-2, with 8 positions matching TRBD1. The germline V gene encodes CDR1 MGHRA and CDR2 YSYEKL. CDR3 size: 16 residues. J was trimmed by 4 bases and V by 2 bases; bases with no gene match: 9. The CDR3 spells CASSQYADRAGYGYTF. CDR3 DNA: TGCGCCAGCAGCCAATACGCGGACAGGGCGGGCTATGGCTACACCTTC.

A few counts support this clone. The chain links TRBV29-1 to TRBJ2-3, with 9 bases lining up with TRBD1. Germline-derived CDR1 and CDR2 are SQVTM and ANQGSEA. CDR3 length: 15 residues. V was pared by 2 bases and J by 6 bases, with 9 bases of the junction left unmatched. The CDR3 is CSVESRDRVADTQYF. CDR3 coding DNA: TGCAGCGTTGAATCTCGGGACAGGGTGGCGGATACGCAGTATTTT.

The J gene is TRBJ2-3, the V gene TRBV4-1; TRBD2 might be the D (7 bases). Deletions cut 4 bases from V and 2 bases from J, with 16 bases between. Germline V gene data show CDR1 as MGHRA and CDR2 as YSYEKL. There are 16 residues in the CDR3. CDR3 sequence reads: CASSRSGTTNTDTQYF. For the CDR3, the DNA is TGCGCCAGCAGCCGCAGCGGGACAACCAACACAGATACGCAGTATTTT.

The rearrangement uses TRBV5-1 and TRBJ1-2; D not resolved. CDR1 is SGHRS, CDR2 YFSETQ, per germline. This CDR3 has 13 residues. V was trimmed by 0 bases and J by 5 bases, leaving 8 bases between them. The CDR3 DNA reads TGCGCCAGCAGCTTGGCGGAGGTTTATGGCTACACCTTC. This gives the protein CASSLAEVYGYTF.

About this clone itself: Other DNA sequences in this sample translate to the same CDR3. The chain couples TRBV29-1 to TRBJ2-1; 8 bases match TRBD2. This CDR3 region has 14 residues. The germline V gene has CDR1 SQVTM and CDR2 ANQGSEA. The ends lost 5 bases at V and 0 bases at J; junction bases unmatched: 3. CDR3 amino acids: CSVPSGSSYNEQFF. CDR3 DNA sequence: TGCAGCGTTCCCAGCGGGAGCTCCTACAATGAGCAGTTCTTC.

This clone has more than one count but fewer than ten. This rearrangement joins TRBV7-9 to TRBJ2-1; 12 bases are a match to TRBD2. V was clipped by 3 bases and J by 7 bases; unmatched bases: 10. Germline CDR1 reads SEHNR; CDR2 reads FQNEAQ (reference sequence). This CDR3 is built from 17 residues. The CDR3 coding sequence is TGTGCCAGCAGCTTGGGAGGACTAGCGGGGACTTTAAATGAGCAGTTCTTC. Protein product: CASSLGGLAGTLNEQFF. Combining the CDR3 with reference TRBV7-9 and TRBJ2-1 gives the whole variable domain DTGVSQNPRHKITKRGQNVTFRCDPISEHNRLYWYRQTLGQGPEFLTYFQNEAQLEKSRLLSDRFSAERPKGSFSTLEIQRTEQGDSAMYLCASSLGGLAGTLNEQFFGPGTRLTVL.

This clone was detected only a few times. The CDR3 bases are TGTGCCAGCAGCCCTTCTAGCGGGAGGGGGTACGAGCAGTACTTC. It translates to CASSPSSGRGYEQYF. This chain links TRBV6-5 with TRBJ2-7; 12 bases match TRBD2. V lost 6 bases to trimming and J lost 4 bases; unmatched junction nucleotides: 7. CDR3 size: 15 residues. Germline CDR1 and CDR2: MNHEY and SVGAGI.

The chain has TRBV9 and TRBJ2-7; 8 positions agree with TRBD2. The CDR3 spans 15 residues. Germline trimming cut 4 bases from V and 0 bases from J; bases unmatched to any gene: 6. CDR1 SGDLS and CDR2 YYNGEE come from the germline V gene. DNA of the CDR3: TGTGCCAGCAGCCGGGGACTAGGTAACTCCTACGAGCAGTACTTC. It translates to CASSRGLGNSYEQYF.

The chain joins TRBV7-2 to TRBJ2-5, with a weak D call TRBD2 (6 bases). This CDR3 is 15 amino acids long. Germline assignment: CDR1 SGHTA and CDR2 FQGNSA. V was cut by 3 bases and J by 1 base, with 12 bases left in between. This CDR3 reads CASSFRAGLQETQYF. For the CDR3, the DNA is TGTGCCAGCAGCTTCCGAGCGGGTCTCCAAGAGACCCAGTACTTC.

A single count supports this clone. This sequence joins TRBV5-4 and TRBJ2-7, with 11 bases lining up with TRBD2. In germline, CDR1 is SGHNT, CDR2 YYREEE (reference sequence). V was pared by 4 bases and J by 5 bases, with 5 bases of the junction left unmatched. The CDR3 consists of 14 residues. The CDR3 spells CASSPTSGTHEQYF. CDR3 DNA: TGTGCCAGCAGCCCGACTAGCGGGACCCACGAGCAGTACTTC.

The rearrangement uses TRBV4-3 and TRBJ1-2, with a possible D match to TRBD1 (6 bases). Per the germline V gene, CDR1 is LGHNA and CDR2 is YSLEER. This CDR3 is 15 amino acids long. The germline V and J ends were trimmed by 0 bases and 4 bases, with 12 bases remaining between them. The CDR3 DNA reads TGCGCCAGCAGCCAAGAATCAGGGGAGGGCTATGGCTACACCTTC. Encoded protein: CASSQESGEGYGYTF.

The V call is TRBV4-1, the J call TRBJ2-1, with 15 bases aligning to TRBD2. The CDR3 runs to 17 residues. From germline, CDR1 is MGHRA and CDR2 YSYEKL. V dropped 4 bases and J dropped 9; count of bases not matched to a gene: 10. The CDR3 reads CASSLWTSGRAEAEQFF. CDR3 DNA: TGCGCCAGCAGCCTCTGGACTAGCGGGAGGGCGGAGGCTGAGCAGTTCTTC.

The rearrangement links TRBV14 to TRBJ2-5, with D possibly TRBD2 on 5 matching bases. Germline V gene data show CDR1 as SGHDN and CDR2 as FVKESK. The V and J ends lost 1 base and 5 bases respectively, with 17 bases between them. The CDR3 length is 16 residues. CDR3 coding DNA: TGTGCCAGCAGCCAAGGAGGCGGACTTCCATTGGAGACCCAGTACTTC. Protein product: CASSQGGGLPLETQYF.